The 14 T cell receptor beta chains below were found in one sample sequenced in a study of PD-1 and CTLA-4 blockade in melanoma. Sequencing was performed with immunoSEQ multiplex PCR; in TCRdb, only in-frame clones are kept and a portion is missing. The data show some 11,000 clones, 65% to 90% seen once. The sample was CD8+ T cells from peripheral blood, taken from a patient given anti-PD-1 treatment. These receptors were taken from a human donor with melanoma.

In DNA form, the CDR3 reads TGTGCCAGCAGCCCAGGGGTCACAACTAATGAAAAACTGTTTTTT. It yields the protein CASSPGVTTNEKLFF. The chain has TRBV28 and TRBJ1-4, with TRBD1 as a possible D gene (6 bases). CDR3 length: 15 amino acids. CDR1 and CDR2 (germline): MDHEN, SYDVKM. V gave up 6 bases and J gave up 0 bases, with 11 bases separating them.

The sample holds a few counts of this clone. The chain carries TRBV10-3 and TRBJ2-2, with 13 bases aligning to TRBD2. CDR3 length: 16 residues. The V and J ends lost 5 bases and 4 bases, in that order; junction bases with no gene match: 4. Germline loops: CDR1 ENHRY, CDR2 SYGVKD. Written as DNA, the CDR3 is TGTGCCATCAGTACCGGGACTAGCGGGATCACCGGGGAGCTGTTTTTT. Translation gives CAISTGTSGITGELFF.

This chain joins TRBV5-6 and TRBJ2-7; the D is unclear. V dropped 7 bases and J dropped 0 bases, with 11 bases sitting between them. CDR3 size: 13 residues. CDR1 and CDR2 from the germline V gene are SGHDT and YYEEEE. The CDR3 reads CASGAGVSYEQYF. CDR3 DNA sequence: TGTGCCAGCGGCGCCGGCGTCTCCTACGAGCAGTACTTC.

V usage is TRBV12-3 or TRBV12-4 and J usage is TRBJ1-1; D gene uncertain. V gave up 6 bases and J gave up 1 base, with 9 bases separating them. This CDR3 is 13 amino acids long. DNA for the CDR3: TGTGCCAGCAGACCGACGGAGAACACTGAAGCTTTCTTT. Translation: CASRPTENTEAFF.

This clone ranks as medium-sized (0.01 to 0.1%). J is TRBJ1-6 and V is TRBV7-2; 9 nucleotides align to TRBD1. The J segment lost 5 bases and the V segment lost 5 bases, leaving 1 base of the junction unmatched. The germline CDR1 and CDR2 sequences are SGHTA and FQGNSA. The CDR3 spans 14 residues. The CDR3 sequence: CASSRDRDNSPLHF. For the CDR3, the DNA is TGTGCCAGCAGCCGGGACAGGGATAATTCACCCCTCCACTTT.

This chain's CDR3 is CASSLGLYNEQFF. The CDR3 bases are TGCGCCAGCAGCTTGGGACTATACAATGAGCAGTTCTTC. The chain joins TRBV5-1 to TRBJ2-1; tentatively, D is TRBD2 (5 bases). Germline CDR1 SGHRS, CDR2 YFSETQ. V shed 0 bases and J shed 4 bases, with 5 bases lying between them. This CDR3 is 13 amino acids long.

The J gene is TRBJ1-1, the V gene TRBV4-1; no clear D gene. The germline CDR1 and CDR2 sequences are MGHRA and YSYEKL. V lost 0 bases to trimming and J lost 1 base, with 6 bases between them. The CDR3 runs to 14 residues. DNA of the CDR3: TGCGCCAGCAGCCAAGATCTGGGGAACACTGAAGCTTTCTTT. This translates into CASSQDLGNTEAFF.

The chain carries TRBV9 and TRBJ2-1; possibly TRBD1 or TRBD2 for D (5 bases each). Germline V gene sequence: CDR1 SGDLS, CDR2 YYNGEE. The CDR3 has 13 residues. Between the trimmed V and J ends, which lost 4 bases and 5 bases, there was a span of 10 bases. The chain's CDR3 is CASSPGTNNEQFF. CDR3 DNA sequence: TGTGCCAGCAGCCCCGGGACGAACAATGAGCAGTTCTTC.

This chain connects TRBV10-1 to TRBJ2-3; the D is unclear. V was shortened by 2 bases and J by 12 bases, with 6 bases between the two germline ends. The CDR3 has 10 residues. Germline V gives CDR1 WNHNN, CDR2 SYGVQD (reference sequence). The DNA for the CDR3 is TGCGCCAGCAGTGAGCGGCCCCAGTATTTT. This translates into CASSERPQYF.

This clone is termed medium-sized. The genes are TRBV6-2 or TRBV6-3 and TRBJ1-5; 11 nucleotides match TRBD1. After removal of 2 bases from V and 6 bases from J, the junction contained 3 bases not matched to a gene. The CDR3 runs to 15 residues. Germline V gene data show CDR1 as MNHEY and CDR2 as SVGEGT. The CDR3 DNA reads TGTGCCAGCAGTTACCGGACAGGGGGCTCTCAGCCCCAGCATTTT. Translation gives CASSYRTGGSQPQHF.

For the CDR3, the DNA is TGTGCCAGCAGTTATACGACTAGCGGGAGCTACGAGCAGTACTTC. Protein product: CASSYTTSGSYEQYF. The gene calls are TRBV6-5 and TRBJ2-7; 12 nucleotides match TRBD2. Looked up from germline, CDR1 is MNHEY and CDR2 is SVGAGI. With 3 bases clipped from V and 3 bases from J, the junction kept 3 bases outside the gene matches. This CDR3 contains 15 residues.

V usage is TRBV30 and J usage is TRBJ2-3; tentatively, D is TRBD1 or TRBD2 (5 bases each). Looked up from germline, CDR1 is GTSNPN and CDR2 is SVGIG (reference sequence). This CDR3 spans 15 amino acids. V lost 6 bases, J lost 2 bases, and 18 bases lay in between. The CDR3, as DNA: TGTGCCTGTTCGGGACCCGAGGTGGACACAGATACGCAGTATTTT. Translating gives CACSGPEVDTDTQYF.

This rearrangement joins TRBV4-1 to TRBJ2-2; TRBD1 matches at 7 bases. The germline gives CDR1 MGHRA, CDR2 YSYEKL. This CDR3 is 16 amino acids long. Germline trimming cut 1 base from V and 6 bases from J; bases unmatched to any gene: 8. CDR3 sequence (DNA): TGCGCCAGCAGCCAAGGGGACAGCTTTTTCGCCGGGGAGCTGTTTTTT. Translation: CASSQGDSFFAGELFF.

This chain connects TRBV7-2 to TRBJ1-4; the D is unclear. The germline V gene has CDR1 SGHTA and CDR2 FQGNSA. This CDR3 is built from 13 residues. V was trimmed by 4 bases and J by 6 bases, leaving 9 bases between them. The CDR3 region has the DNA TGTGCCAGCAGCTCTTTAGGGTATGAAAAACTGTTTTTT. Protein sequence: CASSSLGYEKLFF.